Shown below are 29 T cell receptor beta chains from a single sample sequenced in a study of blood T cell repertoires in COVID-19. Data came from immunoSEQ multiplex PCR; TCRdb stores just in-frame clones and leaves some out. The data show about 160,000 clones, approximately 86% seen once. Sequenced sample: peripheral blood. All receptors come from a man aged 50 to 59 with active or convalescent COVID-19.

The chain joins TRBV3-1 (or the pseudogene TRBV3-2) to TRBJ2-5; 9 positions match TRBD2. The CDR3 extends over 15 amino acids. The J segment lost 5 bases and the V segment lost 1 base, leaving 5 bases of the junction unmatched. Germline CDR1 LGHDT, CDR2 YNNKEL (reference sequence). This chain's CDR3 is CASSQVGTSIETQYF. The CDR3 DNA follows: TGTGCCAGCAGCCAAGTTGGGACTAGCATCGAGACCCAGTACTTC.

This clone was seen a single time. DNA of the CDR3: TGTGCCAGCAGCCAGATTAGCGGGGGCAGCTCCTACAATGAGCAGTTCTTC. The encoded protein is CASSQISGGSSYNEQFF. The V gene is TRBV14, the J gene TRBJ2-1; TRBD2 matches at 9 bases. V was pared by 3 bases and J by 0 bases, with 6 bases of the junction left unmatched. CDR3 length: 17 residues. CDR1 and CDR2 (germline): SGHDN, FVKESK.

A remark on this clone: This specimen includes other DNA sequences encoding the same CDR3. The V and J genes are TRBV19 and TRBJ1-5; 8 bases are shared with TRBD1. There are 14 residues in the CDR3. Germline V lookup: CDR1 LNHDA, CDR2 SQIVND (reference sequence). J lost 5 bases, V lost 2 bases, and 2 bases had no gene match. This CDR3 is CASSITTGDQPQHF. The CDR3 coding sequence is TGTGCCAGTAGTATAACGACAGGGGATCAGCCCCAGCATTTT.

The chain has TRBV3-1 (or the pseudogene TRBV3-2) and TRBJ2-2; 7 positions agree with TRBD1. The V gene end was trimmed by 4 bases and the J gene end by 2 bases; junction bases not matched to a gene: 7. From germline, CDR1 is LGHDT and CDR2 YNNKEL (reference sequence). The CDR3 is made up of 16 amino acids. The CDR3 here is CASSPPGTVNTGELFF. CDR3 coding DNA: TGTGCCAGCAGCCCGCCCGGGACAGTAAACACCGGGGAGCTGTTTTTT.

CDR3 bases: TGTGCCAGCAGCTCGGACAGACAGCCCCAGCATTTT. Translated: CASSSDRQPQHF. The V and J genes are TRBV5-6 and TRBJ1-5, with D tentatively TRBD1 (6 bases). CDR1 and CDR2 from the germline V gene are SGHDT and YYEEEE. Trimming shortened V by 3 bases and J by 7 bases, and 8 bases separated the two germline ends. The CDR3 totals 12 residues.

The chain recombines TRBV19 with TRBJ2-3; tentative D call: TRBD2 (6 bases). V lost 2 bases to trimming and J lost 5 bases, with 17 bases between them. Germline lookup yields CDR1 LNHDA and CDR2 SQIVND (reference sequence). The CDR3 runs to 16 residues. The CDR3 sequence: CASSIYGGLSGDTQYF. The DNA for the CDR3 is TGTGCCAGTAGTATATATGGGGGACTGTCTGGAGATACGCAGTATTTT. The full variable domain, in which reference TRBV19 and TRBJ2-3 provide the parts outside the CDR3, is DGGITQSPKYLFRKEGQNVTLSCEQNLNHDAMYWYRQDPGQGLRLIYYSQIVNDFQKGDIAEGYSVSREKKESFPLTVTSAQKNPTAFYLCASSIYGGLSGDTQYFGPGTRLTVL.

The chain has TRBV6-1 and TRBJ1-6; D is uncertain. Trimming pared 2 bases from V and 7 bases from J, leaving 9 bases between. The CDR3 covers 14 residues. The germline CDR1 and CDR2 sequences are MNHNS and SASEGT. The CDR3 protein is CASSETFLNSPLHF. DNA of the CDR3: TGTGCCAGCAGTGAAACATTCTTGAATTCACCCCTCCACTTT.

The gene calls are TRBV7-2 and TRBJ2-7; the D gene is possibly TRBD2 (5 bases). The length of the CDR3 is 12 residues. V was clipped by 4 bases and J by 7 bases, with 11 bases between them. Germline CDR1 SGHTA, CDR2 FQGNSA. The CDR3 sequence is CASSYAGGEQYF. DNA for the CDR3: TGTGCCAGCAGCTACGCGGGCGGGGAGCAGTACTTC.

This rearrangement joins TRBV25-1 to TRBJ2-5; the match to TRBD1 covers 9 bases. Trimming removed 7 bases from V and 4 bases from J; junction bases left unmatched: 10. The CDR3 contains 15 residues. Looked up from germline, CDR1 is MGHDK and CDR2 is SYGVNS. The CDR3 protein is CASTKDRGGRETQYF. The CDR3 DNA follows: TGTGCCAGCACCAAGGACAGGGGTGGGCGAGAGACCCAGTACTTC.

The chain has TRBV2 and TRBJ1-2; D possibly corresponds to TRBD1 (6 bases). Germline CDR1 is SNHLY and CDR2 is FYNNEI. This CDR3 contains 15 residues. Trimming removed 7 bases from V and 4 bases from J, with 19 bases in between. CDR3: CASTRGTGFVYGYTF. The CDR3 DNA is TGTGCCAGCACCCGAGGAACAGGGTTCGTCTATGGCTACACCTTC.

The CDR3 region is CASSFGGAGNQPQHF. The CDR3 nucleotides read TGTGCCAGCAGTTTTGGGGGGGCTGGCAATCAGCCCCAGCATTTT. This rearrangement joins TRBV27 to TRBJ1-5; possibly TRBD1 for D (6 bases). The V gene lost 3 bases and the J gene lost 2 bases, with 11 bases spanning the gap. Per the germline V gene, CDR1 is MNHEY and CDR2 is SMNVEV (reference sequence). The CDR3 loop spans 15 amino acids.

The V and J genes are TRBV11-2 and TRBJ1-1; 7 nucleotides match TRBD1. Trimming at V came to 3 bases and at J to 14 bases, leaving 12 bases not matched to a gene. Germline assignment: CDR1 SGHAT and CDR2 FQNNGV. The CDR3 has 13 residues. This chain's CDR3 is CASSFFSKGQLFF. In DNA form, the CDR3 reads TGTGCCAGCAGCTTCTTTAGCAAGGGACAGCTCTTCTTT.

This sequence joins TRBV19 and TRBJ1-2, with D perhaps TRBD1 (6 bases). The CDR3 is made up of 13 amino acids. Trimming shortened V by 6 bases and J by 6 bases, and 14 bases separated the two germline ends. Germline CDR1 reads LNHDA; CDR2 reads SQIVND (reference sequence). The CDR3 DNA reads as TGTGCCAGTAGACGGCCCCCAGGGGATGGCTACACCTTC. Residues: CASRRPPGDGYTF.

The CDR3 DNA reads TGTGCCAGCAGCCCCCGGCGGGACTCCTACGAGCAGTACTTC. Translation: CASSPRRDSYEQYF. This chain uses TRBV7-9 with TRBJ2-7, with D possibly matching TRBD2 (6 bases). Germline V gives CDR1 SEHNR, CDR2 FQNEAQ (reference sequence). The V end was cut by 5 bases, the J end by 0 bases, with 11 bases between. The CDR3 spans 14 residues.

The chain is built from TRBV7-9 and TRBJ2-3; TRBD2 aligns across 7 bases. Germline values: CDR1 SEHNR, CDR2 FQNEAQ (reference sequence). V shed 3 bases and J 3 bases; nucleotides not matched to a gene: 6. This CDR3 has 15 residues. The CDR3 here is CASSLGGIRTDTQYF. The CDR3 nucleotides are TGTGCCAGCAGCTTGGGAGGGATTCGTACAGATACGCAGTATTTT.

This clone was detected only once. This chain joins TRBV9 and TRBJ2-2, with D possibly TRBD1 on 6 matching bases. V lost 4 bases to trimming and J lost 4 bases, with 14 bases between them. The CDR3 runs to 15 residues. Germline-derived CDR1 and CDR2 are SGDLS and YYNGEE. The CDR3 loop reads CASSPRTESTGELFF. The DNA of the CDR3 is TGTGCCAGCAGCCCCCGGACAGAATCCACCGGGGAGCTGTTTTTT. Drawing the rest from reference TRBV9 and TRBJ2-2, the complete variable domain is DSGVTQTPKHLITATGQRVTLRCSPRSGDLSVYWYQQSLDQGLQFLIQYYNGEERAKGNILERFSAQQFPDLHSELNLSSLELGDSALYFCASSPRTESTGELFFGEGSRLTVL.

This clone was counted at least ten times. The chain is built from TRBV7-3 and TRBJ1-2; D perhaps matches TRBD1 (6 bases). V dropped 3 bases and J dropped 0 bases, with 11 bases sitting between them. CDR1 and CDR2 (germline): SGHTA, FQGTGA. This CDR3 region has 15 residues. CDR3 DNA sequence: TGTGCCAGCAGCTTGGGCAGGGGTTCTAACTATGGCTACACCTTC. Translation: CASSLGRGSNYGYTF.

The chain combines TRBV7-3 with TRBJ2-3, with a tentative D call TRBD2 (6 bases). Germline-derived CDR1 and CDR2 are SGHTA and FQGTGA. The CDR3 loop spans 13 amino acids. The V gene lost 3 bases and the J gene lost 3 bases, with 7 bases spanning the gap. The CDR3 protein is CASSFGSTDTQYF. CDR3 DNA: TGTGCCAGCAGCTTCGGGAGTACAGATACGCAGTATTTT.

The rearrangement uses TRBV10-3 and TRBJ1-6; the D is unclear. CDR1 and CDR2 from the germline V gene are ENHRY and SYGVKD. This CDR3 region has 14 residues. V lost 6 bases to trimming and J lost 9 bases, with 15 bases between them. CDR3 sequence: CAIRGSDPGSPLHF. Here the CDR3 DNA reads TGTGCCATCAGGGGCTCCGATCCTGGTTCACCCCTCCACTTT.

This chain links TRBV2 with TRBJ2-3, with 8 bases fitting TRBD1. The germline gives CDR1 SNHLY, CDR2 FYNNEI. V trimming: 5 bases; J trimming: 4 bases; junction bases outside the gene matches: 11. The CDR3 runs 16 residues. The CDR3 region has the DNA TGTGCCAGCAGTCGCCCTTTGGACAGGGTACCAGATACGCAGTATTTT. Its translation is CASSRPLDRVPDTQYF. The complete variable domain, with remaining parts taken from reference TRBV2 and TRBJ2-3, reads EPEVTQTPSHQVTQMGQEVILRCVPISNHLYFYWYRQILGQKVEFLVSFYNNEISEKSEIFDDQFSVERPDGSNFTLKIRSTKLEDSAMYFCASSRPLDRVPDTQYFGPGTRLTVL.

With respect to this clone: At one end, the junction sequence differs from germline, possibly due to a read error. The V call is TRBV7-7, the J call TRBJ2-5; TRBD2 might be the D (6 bases). There are 15 residues in the CDR3. Germline V gene lookup returns CDR1 SSHAT and CDR2 FNYEAQ (reference sequence). CDR3 nucleotide sequence: TGTGCTAGCAGCTTAGTAACGGGGGTCGAAGAGACCCAGTACTTC. Its translation is CASSLVTGVEETQYF.

The rearrangement joins TRBV3-1 (or the pseudogene TRBV3-2) to TRBJ2-3; TRBD2 agrees at 9 bases. The junction had 5 bases not matched to a gene; V was cut back by 3 bases and J by 1 base. From germline, CDR1 is LGHDT and CDR2 YNNKEL (reference sequence). This CDR3 has 16 residues. The CDR3 region is CASSHLAGPRTDTQYF. The CDR3 bases are TGTGCCAGCAGCCACCTAGCGGGGCCACGCACAGATACGCAGTATTTT.

This clone occurred a few times. This chain's CDR3 is CASRGTGGEKLFF. The CDR3 DNA reads TGTGCCAGCAGGGGCACAGGGGGGGAAAAACTGTTTTTT. The chain employs TRBV6-5 and TRBJ1-4; 8 nucleotides align to TRBD1. Unmatched junction bases numbered 5, after V lost 6 bases and J lost 8 bases. Germline assignment: CDR1 MNHEY and CDR2 SVGAGI. The CDR3 is 13 amino acids.

The chain uses TRBV19 and TRBJ2-5, with TRBD2 matching over 11 bases. CDR1 is LNHDA, CDR2 SQIVND, per germline (reference sequence). The CDR3 has 16 amino acids. Losses at the gene ends were 2 bases for V and 2 bases for J; bases not matched to a gene: 4. DNA for the CDR3: TGTGCCAGTAGTATAAAGGGACTAGCGGTACAAGAGACCCAGTACTTC. This gives the protein CASSIKGLAVQETQYF.

V gene TRBV28 combines with J gene TRBJ2-5; TRBD2 agrees at 8 bases. The CDR3 covers 14 residues. V gave up 10 bases and J gave up 5 bases; unmatched junction bases: 12. From germline, CDR1 is MDHEN and CDR2 SYDVKM. In nucleotides, the CDR3 is TGTGCCACCCTCGAGCGGGAGAAAGGCGAGACCCAGTACTTC. Translating it yields CATLEREKGETQYF.

This clone was recorded once. The rearrangement joins TRBV9 to TRBJ2-7, with TRBD2 matching 13 bases. The CDR3 is 15 residues long. Germline trimming cut 4 bases from V and 2 bases from J; bases unmatched to any gene: 3. CDR1 is SGDLS and CDR2 is YYNGEE in the germline V gene. The CDR3 bases are TGTGCCAGCAGCCGTACTAGCGGGAGGGCCTACGAGCAGTACTTC. Protein sequence: CASSRTSGRAYEQYF.

The CDR3 DNA sequence: TGCGCCAGCAGCACCGGACAGGGGTCCTACAATGAGCAGTTCTTC. This codes for CASSTGQGSYNEQFF. The rearrangement links TRBV5-1 to TRBJ2-1; 9 bases fit TRBD1. This CDR3 region has 15 residues. Germline V gene data show CDR1 as SGHRS and CDR2 as YFSETQ. J lost 1 base, V lost 4 bases, and 3 bases had no gene match.

The chain joins TRBV5-4 to TRBJ2-2; 10 bases map to TRBD2. Trimming removed 2 bases from V and 5 bases from J; junction bases left unmatched: 0. This CDR3 is 14 amino acids long. In germline, CDR1 is SGHNT, CDR2 YYREEE (reference sequence). This chain's CDR3 is CASSLAGGTGELFF. In nucleotides, the CDR3 is TGTGCCAGCAGCTTAGCGGGAGGGACCGGGGAGCTGTTTTTT.

The rearrangement joins TRBV2 to TRBJ1-2; D is ambiguous. Germline V gives CDR1 SNHLY, CDR2 FYNNEI. V was trimmed by 7 bases and J by 2 bases, leaving 11 bases between them. The CDR3 is made up of 13 amino acids. The CDR3 bases are TGTGCCAGCACCGCGGAGGTCAACTATGGCTACACCTTC. Protein product: CASTAEVNYGYTF.